This TCR beta chain was identified in a study of blood T cell repertoires in COVID-19 (dated by TCRdb to 2020 to 2022). Study-wide context: The collaborator samples originated in the United States, Italy and Spain and spanned the acute and convalescent phases of COVID-19. The prospective study material was composed of cDNA or gDNA derived from T cells, B-cell-depleted T cells, or PBMCs. Where HLA class I and class II types were available, the types were taken from metadata supplied by the sample provider, not from assay-based typing. Deeply sampled blood TCRbeta repertoires from subjects exposed to, actively infected with, or recovered from COVID-19 were included in the dataset. Samples were obtained from the ongoing ImmuneRACE study (first 160 participants) and from some 1,300 subjects provided by 6 global collaborators. The repertoires were released in a freely available public database intended as a resource for research on the immune response to SARS-CoV-2. The sample metadata nearly always contained a de-identified subject ID, COVID-19 status, age in years and sex. Paper-wide results and their limitations: Clinical and demographic metadata were provided uncurated, with the amount varying by source and participant.

TCRbeta CDR3 regions were amplified from genomic DNA by means of the immunoSEQ Assay, a bias-controlled multiplex PCR. In the authors' own workflow: The number of nucleated cells in each sample was estimated from the amplification of reference gene primers within the assay. To quantify the absolute abundance of each unique TCRbeta CDR3 rearrangement, sequence reads were collapsed and filtered. For each sample, productive Simpson clonality was calculated as the square root of Simpson's diversity index across productive rearrangements. This immuneACCESS table, as held by TCRdb, lists in-frame sequences with V and J called but not all clones. Of the missing ones, under half trace to an unresolved V gene in checked studies; the others have no known cause. V, J and clone size reflect that table, while D and trimming were determined from the DNA. The sample has about 71,000 clones on record, approximately 80% of them singletons. Approximately 6.9% of the sample is taken by the ten largest.

Concerning this clone: Its antigen specificity is not known. Base qualities are not recorded, but no much larger clone differs from it by a single base.

From its cysteine to its phenylalanine, the CDR3 spans 14 amino acids. The retained sequence is limited to the CDR3, 42 bases, with the frame set at the first base. Via the germline V gene (reference sequence), CDR1 is LNHDA and CDR2 SQIVND. Deletion took 7 bases off V and 6 bases off J, with a span of 18 bases between the germline ends. In Seattle, one collaborating source enrolled patients while the infection was active and tracked those patients longitudinally over the course of disease. Whole blood was collected in K2EDTA tubes by collaborating institutions according to the institutions' own protocols. For TCRbeta analysis, collaborators shipped samples in one of three forms: frozen whole blood, isolated PBMCs, or DNA extracted from either of those sample types.

The V and J segments used are TRBV19 and TRBJ1-1, with TRBD1 tentatively as D gene (5 bases match). The clonotype comes from a man aged 30 to 45 with COVID-19, enrolled during active disease. Sequencing was performed on peripheral blood. The CDR3 protein sequence reads: CASMAGPAGAEAFF. In nucleotide form, the sequence is TGTGCCAGTATGGCGGGGCCCGCCGGGGCTGAAGCTTTCTTT.